Only a few counts were recorded for the clone carrying this TCR beta chain. The antigen is unknown. Trimming took off 4 bases at V and 2 bases at J, with 12 bases between the two ends. Germline V lookup: CDR1 SEHNR, CDR2 FQNEAQ (reference sequence). There are 15 residues in the CDR3. TCRdb fed the 5' RACE reads into MiXCR, producing one record per CDR3 protein. The sample carries hundreds of thousands of distinct CDR3 sequences, roughly 15% recorded once. The sample comes from a study of T-cell memory formation after mild COVID-19. In the study overall: TCR clusters showed largely donor specificity.

Findings of the study overall: The study detected some responding clones in pre-infection memory, suggesting cross-reactive memory joined.

This clonotype originated in an adult woman who had mild COVID-19 (a few samples of this study predate the infection). Cell type and time point are not known. Sequences were obtained from PBMCs or a T cell subset sorted from them (not recorded which). The chain recombines TRBV7-9 with TRBJ1-3, with D maybe TRBD1 (5 bases). The CDR3, as DNA: TGTGCCAGCAGCTCCGGGACGCCTCCTGGAAACACCATATATTTT. This encodes CASSSGTPPGNTIYF.